The next 27 T cell receptor beta chains were all read from a single sample in a study of blood T cells in healthy people across ages. Sample-barcoded 5' priming and a J-beta primer mix drove a second PCR of about 6 to 12 cycles. TCRdb fed the 5' RACE reads into MiXCR, producing one record per CDR3 protein. The table lists about 670,000 distinct CDR3 sequences, 45% to 60% of them singletons, with approximately 13% in the top ten. The sequenced sample was blood. The receptors shown here come from an elderly woman in good health.

This clonotype was found many times. V gene TRBV27 combines with J gene TRBJ2-1; 10 nucleotides line up with TRBD2. V shed 5 bases and J 6 bases; nucleotides not matched to a gene: 10. CDR1 MNHEY and CDR2 SMNVEV come from the germline V gene (reference sequence). The CDR3 has 16 amino acids. The CDR3 coding sequence is TGTGCCAGCAGTGTCTACGGGACTAGCGAATCCAATGAGCAGTTCTTC. Translation: CASSVYGTSESNEQFF.

This clonotype was found many times. The rearrangement joins TRBV5-5 to TRBJ2-7; the D gene is possibly TRBD1 (6 bases). CDR3 length: 15 residues. V shed 1 base and J shed 3 bases, with 14 bases lying between them. CDR1 is SGHKS, CDR2 YYEKEE, per germline (reference sequence). CDR3 DNA sequence: TGTGCCAGCAGCTTGCACTCGGACAGATTCTACGAGCAGTACTTC. It translates to CASSLHSDRFYEQYF. Full variable domain (rest looked up from reference TRBV5-5 and TRBJ2-7): DAGVTQSPTHLIKTRGQQVTLRCSPISGHKSVSWYQQVLGQGPQFIFQYYEKEERGRGNFPDRFSARQFPNYSSELNVNALLLGDSALYLCASSLHSDRFYEQYFGPGTRLTVT.

Remarks on this clonotype: A read error is possible here, since a much larger clone lies one base away. The CDR3 nucleotides are TGTGCCAGCAGTGTCCAAGGGACTAGCGGGGCAGGATGGTTTGACGAGCAGTACTTC. Protein product: CASSVQGTSGAGWFDEQYF. The gene calls are TRBV25-1 and TRBJ2-4; 13 bases are shared with TRBD2. The J call is in doubt because the DNA end fits TRBJ2-7 better. The CDR3 consists of 19 residues. Germline lookup yields CDR1 MGHDK and CDR2 SYGVNS.

Comment on this clonotype: This sequence may be a read error, since a much larger clone differs from it by one base. The V call is TRBV5-1, the J call TRBJ2-6; no clear D gene. The germline V gene has CDR1 SGHRS and CDR2 YFSETQ. The CDR3 totals 17 residues. The V and J ends lost 2 bases and 0 bases respectively, with 12 bases between them. The CDR3 reads CASSFYRTNSGANVLTF. The CDR3 region has the DNA TGCGCCAGCAGCTTCTACCGCACGAACTCTGGGGCCAACGTCCTGACTTTC.

Details on this clonotype: Just one base apart from a much larger clone, this may be a read error. This chain uses TRBV4-2 with TRBJ2-4, with 12 bases lining up with TRBD2. The end of the DNA aligns better with TRBJ2-7, so the J call may be wrong. From germline, CDR1 is LGHNA and CDR2 YNFKEQ. The CDR3 spans 20 residues. CDR3 DNA sequence: TGTGCCAGCAGCCAAGAAGTACTTTCTAGCGGGGGGGCTTTCTCCTACGAGCAGTACTTC. Its protein product is CASSQEVLSSGGAFSYEQYF.

The gene calls are TRBV6-2 or TRBV6-3 and TRBJ2-7; tentative D call: TRBD2 (5 bases). The CDR3 contains 13 residues. The ends were cut back, 2 bases at V and 3 bases at J, with 8 bases in the middle. CDR1 is MNHEY and CDR2 is SVGEGT in the germline V gene. As DNA, the CDR3 is TGTGCCAGCAGTTACGCGACTAACTACGAGCAGTACTTC. This encodes CASSYATNYEQYF.

This clonotype was seen more than once but under ten times. A much bigger clone sits one base away, suggesting this may be a read error. The chain joins TRBV20-1 to TRBJ1-2; possibly TRBD1 for D (5 bases). This CDR3 comprises 16 residues. Germline CDR1 and CDR2: DFQATT and SNEGSKA (reference sequence). This CDR3 is CNARGGREGPNYGYTF. CDR3 bases: TGCAATGCTAGAGGCGGCAGGGAGGGCCCTAATTATGGCTACACCTTC.

The gene calls are TRBV7-9 and TRBJ2-1, with 14 bases lining up with TRBD2. With 5 bases clipped from V and 8 bases from J, the junction kept 8 bases outside the gene matches. Germline values: CDR1 SEHNR, CDR2 FQNEAQ (reference sequence). The CDR3 covers 16 residues. The CDR3 DNA is TGTGCCAGCAGCCTGGGGACTAGCGGGGGTATGTATGAGCAGTTCTTC. Its protein product is CASSLGTSGGMYEQFF.

The V gene is TRBV18, the J gene TRBJ1-5, with D unclear. Trimming removed 0 bases from V and 0 bases from J, with 3 bases in between. Germline lookup yields CDR1 KGHSH and CDR2 LQKENI. CDR3 length: 14 amino acids. The CDR3 loop is CASSPPYSNQPQHF. In DNA form, the CDR3 reads TGTGCCAGCTCACCACCATATAGCAATCAGCCCCAGCATTTT.

In this sample, this clonotype turned up a few times. This chain joins TRBV11-2 and TRBJ2-1, with 13 bases fitting TRBD2. The CDR3 runs to 18 residues. Germline V CDR1 and CDR2: SGHAT, FQNNGV. V dropped 3 bases and J dropped 10; count of bases not matched to a gene: 15. The CDR3 DNA is TGTGCCAGCAGCTTGAACATCGGACTAGCGGGAGCCAGGGGGGAGCAGTTCTTC. This codes for CASSLNIGLAGARGEQFF.

This clonotype was seen only once. This chain connects TRBV27 to TRBJ2-3; 9 bases fit TRBD1. This CDR3 is built from 17 residues. J lost 6 bases, V lost 2 bases, and 12 bases had no gene match. Germline lookup yields CDR1 MNHEY and CDR2 SMNVEV (reference sequence). CDR3: CASSLRPGTGFGDTQYF. The CDR3 DNA is TGTGCCAGCAGTTTACGCCCCGGGACAGGGTTCGGCGATACGCAGTATTTT.

The rearrangement joins TRBV29-1 to TRBJ2-1; 9 bases are shared with TRBD2. The germline gives CDR1 SQVTM, CDR2 ANQGSEA. The CDR3 consists of 14 residues. The CDR3, as DNA: TGCACCACAAAAAGCGGGGGGTCCTACAATGAGCAGTTCTTC. This gives the protein CTTKSGGSYNEQFF.

This clonotype was seen a few times. The chain uses TRBV5-1 and TRBJ2-3; tentative D call: TRBD1 (6 bases). Germline loops: CDR1 SGHRS, CDR2 YFSETQ. The CDR3 covers 14 residues. With 3 bases removed from V and 3 bases from J, the gap between germline ends came to 11 bases. In DNA form, the CDR3 reads TGCGCCAGCAGCTGGGACACTAGGACAGATACGCAGTATTTT. Protein product: CASSWDTRTDTQYF.

The chain recombines TRBV29-1 with TRBJ1-6; D perhaps matches TRBD1 (6 bases). The CDR3 length is 14 residues. Trimming removed 4 bases from V and 6 bases from J, with 13 bases in between. Looked up from germline, CDR1 is SQVTM and CDR2 is ANQGSEA. CDR3 in amino acids: CSVVTGAGNSPLHF. DNA of the CDR3: TGCAGCGTTGTTACGGGGGCAGGTAATTCACCCCTCCACTTT. The complete variable domain, with remaining parts taken from reference TRBV29-1 and TRBJ1-6, reads SAVISQKPSRDICQRGTSLTIQCQVDSQVTMMFWYRQQPGQSLTLIATANQGSEATYESGFVIDKFPISRPNLTFSTLTVSNMSPEDSSIYLCSVVTGAGNSPLHFGNGTRLTVT.

This clonotype occurred once. This may be a read error, as it is one base from a much larger clone. V and J are TRBV20-1 and TRBJ2-4; the D gene is possibly TRBD2 (6 bases). Trimming removed 5 bases from V and 6 bases from J, with 11 bases in between. The germline V gene encodes CDR1 DFQATT and CDR2 SNEGSKA (reference sequence). The CDR3 is 12 amino acids. CDR3 nucleotides: TGCAGTGCTGTTGGGGACTCAAACATTCAGTACTTC. Its translation: CSAVGDSNIQYF.

The chain has TRBV27 and TRBJ1-5; D is unclear. CDR1 is MNHEY and CDR2 is SMNVEV in the germline V gene (reference sequence). Trimming left V 3 bases short and J 5 bases short, with 8 bases between. The CDR3 loop spans 13 amino acids. This CDR3 reads CASSFNVDQPQHF. The CDR3 bases are TGTGCCAGCAGTTTTAATGTGGATCAGCCCCAGCATTTT.

This chain links TRBV3-1 with TRBJ2-2, with 7 bases fitting TRBD2. Trimming took 6 bases from V and 3 from J; bases not matched to a gene: 1. CDR3 length: 13 residues. Germline V gene lookup returns CDR1 LGHDT and CDR2 YNNKEL (reference sequence). The CDR3 region has the DNA TGTGCCAGCAGGGGACTATACACCGGGGAGCTGTTTTTT. Protein sequence: CASRGLYTGELFF.

The chain combines TRBV2 with TRBJ2-7, with TRBD1 matching over 9 bases. In germline, CDR1 is SNHLY, CDR2 FYNNEI. Unmatched junction bases numbered 5, after V lost 4 bases and J lost 7 bases. CDR3 length: 13 residues. Here the CDR3 DNA reads TGTGCCAGCAGTGTCGGACAGGGGATAGAGCAGTACTTC. Translation: CASSVGQGIEQYF.

This clonotype appeared many times. J is TRBJ2-3 and V is TRBV2; D is unclear. The V end was cut by 4 bases, the J end by 8 bases, with 10 bases between. The length of the CDR3 is 12 residues. The germline V gene encodes CDR1 SNHLY and CDR2 FYNNEI. CDR3 sequence: CASSVRVGTQYF. CDR3 DNA sequence: TGTGCCAGCAGTGTTCGTGTGGGTACGCAGTATTTT.

The table lists this clonotype with a few counts. This chain connects TRBV3-1 to TRBJ2-1; TRBD1 aligns across 7 bases. V lost 6 bases and J lost 1; bases outside the gene matches: 3. The V gene's germline CDR1 is LGHDT and CDR2 YNNKEL (reference sequence). This CDR3 contains 14 residues. The chain's CDR3 is CASSTGVSYNEQFF. The CDR3 DNA sequence: TGTGCCAGCAGTACAGGGGTTTCCTACAATGAGCAGTTCTTC.

The rearrangement links TRBV29-1 to TRBJ2-5; D is possibly TRBD2 (6 bases). The germline V gene has CDR1 SQVTM and CDR2 ANQGSEA. This CDR3 region has 13 residues. V was shortened by 7 bases and J by 0 bases, with 12 bases between the two germline ends. The CDR3 DNA sequence: TGCAGCGCAAGGCCGGGGGACCAAGAGACCCAGTACTTC. The encoded protein is CSARPGDQETQYF.

This clonotype was counted many times. This chain connects TRBV7-2 to TRBJ2-1; D call uncertain. V dropped 0 bases and J dropped 13 bases, with 7 bases sitting between them. The CDR3 is 11 residues long. The germline V gene has CDR1 SGHTA and CDR2 FQGNSA. The CDR3 region has the DNA TGTGCCAGCAGCTTAGCGAATCGACAGTTCTTC. It translates to CASSLANRQFF. Full variable domain (missing parts from reference TRBV7-2 and TRBJ2-1): GAGVSQSPSNKVTEKGKDVELRCDPISGHTALYWYRQSLGQGLEFLIYFQGNSAPDKSGLPSDRFSAERTGGSVSTLTIQRTQQEDSAVYLCASSLANRQFFGPGTRLTVL.

This chain connects TRBV30 to TRBJ2-1; D is perhaps TRBD1 or TRBD2 (6 bases each). The V end lost 2 bases, the J end lost 8 bases, and 10 bases lay between the germline ends. Germline CDR1 and CDR2: GTSNPN and SVGIG (reference sequence). The CDR3 is 12 residues long. Here the CDR3 DNA reads TGTGCCTGGAGTTGGGGGGCGGATGAGCAGTTCTTC. It specifies CAWSWGADEQFF.

V usage is TRBV15 and J usage is TRBJ2-3, with a tentative D call TRBD2 (6 bases). Germline CDR1 LNHNV, CDR2 YYDKDF (reference sequence). The CDR3 length is 16 residues. V lost 0 bases and J lost 5, with 15 bases in between. CDR3 nucleotides: TGTGCCACCAGCAGAGATCTTGCGGGACTTGGAGATACGCAGTATTTT. Its protein product is CATSRDLAGLGDTQYF.

This clonotype was seen a handful of times. A much bigger clone sits one base away, suggesting this may be a read error. CDR3 amino acids: CAGSSPGPSSYNEQFF. DNA for the CDR3: TGTGCCGGCAGTTCTCCCGGGCCGAGCTCCTACAATGAGCAGTTCTTC. The V gene is TRBV6-2 or TRBV6-3, the J gene TRBJ2-1; D gene unclear. CDR3 length equals 16 residues. The germline V gene encodes CDR1 MNHEY and CDR2 SVGEGT.

V is TRBV5-1 and J is TRBJ1-2; D might be TRBD1 (5 bases). V lost 3 bases to trimming and J lost 5 bases, with 11 bases between them. Per the germline V gene, CDR1 is SGHRS and CDR2 is YFSETQ. CDR3 length equals 13 residues. Written as DNA, the CDR3 is TGCGCCAGCAGCTGGGTCCAGGGATATGGCTACACCTTC. This sequence encodes CASSWVQGYGYTF. The full variable domain, in which reference TRBV5-1 and TRBJ1-2 provide the parts outside the CDR3, is KAGVTQTPRYLIKTRGQQVTLSCSPISGHRSVSWYQQTPGQGLQFLFEYFSETQRNKGNFPGRFSGRQFSNSRSEMNVSTLELGDSALYLCASSWVQGYGYTFGSGTRLTVV.

The rearrangement joins TRBV2 to TRBJ2-1, with 8 bases fitting TRBD1. This CDR3 is 13 amino acids long. The V segment lost 3 bases and the J segment 12 bases; nucleotides outside the gene matches: 7. Germline V lookup: CDR1 SNHLY, CDR2 FYNNEI. CDR3 sequence: CASSERQGFVQFF. The DNA of the CDR3 is TGTGCCAGCAGTGAGCGACAGGGGTTTGTGCAGTTCTTC.